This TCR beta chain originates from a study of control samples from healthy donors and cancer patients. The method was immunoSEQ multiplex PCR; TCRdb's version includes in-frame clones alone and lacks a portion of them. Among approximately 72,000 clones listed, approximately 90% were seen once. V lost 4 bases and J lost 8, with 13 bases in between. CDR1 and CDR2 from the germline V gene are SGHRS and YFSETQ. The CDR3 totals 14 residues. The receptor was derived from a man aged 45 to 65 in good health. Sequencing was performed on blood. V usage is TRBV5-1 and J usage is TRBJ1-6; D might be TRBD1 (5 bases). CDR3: CASSPGQGDSPLHF. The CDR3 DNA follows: TGCGCCAGCAGCCCCGGCCAGGGCGATTCACCCCTCCACTTT.